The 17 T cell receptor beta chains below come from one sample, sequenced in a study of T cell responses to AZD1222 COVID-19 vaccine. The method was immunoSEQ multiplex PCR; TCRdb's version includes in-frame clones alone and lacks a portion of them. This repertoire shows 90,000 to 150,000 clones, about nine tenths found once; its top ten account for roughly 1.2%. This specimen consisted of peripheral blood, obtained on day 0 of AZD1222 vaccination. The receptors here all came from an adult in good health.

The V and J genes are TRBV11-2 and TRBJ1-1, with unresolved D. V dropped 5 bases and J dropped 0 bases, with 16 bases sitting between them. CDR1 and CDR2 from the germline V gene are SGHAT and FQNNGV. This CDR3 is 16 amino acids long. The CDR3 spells CASSPHPGYMNTEAFF. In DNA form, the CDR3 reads TGTGCCAGCAGCCCTCACCCGGGGTACATGAACACTGAAGCTTTCTTT.

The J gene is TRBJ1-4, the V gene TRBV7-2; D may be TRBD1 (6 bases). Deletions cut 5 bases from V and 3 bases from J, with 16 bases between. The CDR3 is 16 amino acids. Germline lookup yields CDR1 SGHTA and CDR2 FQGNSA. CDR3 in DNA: TGTGCCAGCAGCATGAGCCGGGGGCGGGCTAATGAAAAACTGTTTTTT. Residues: CASSMSRGRANEKLFF.

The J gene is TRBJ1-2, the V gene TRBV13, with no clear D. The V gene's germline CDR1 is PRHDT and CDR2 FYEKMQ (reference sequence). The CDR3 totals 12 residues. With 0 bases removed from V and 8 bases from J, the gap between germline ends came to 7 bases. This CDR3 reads CASSLGRRGYTF. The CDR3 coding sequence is TGTGCCAGCAGCTTAGGCAGGCGGGGCTACACCTTC.

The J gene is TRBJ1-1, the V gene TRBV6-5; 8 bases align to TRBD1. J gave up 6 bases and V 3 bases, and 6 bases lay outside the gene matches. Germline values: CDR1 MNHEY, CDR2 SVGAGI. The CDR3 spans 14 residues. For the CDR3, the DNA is TGTGCCAGCAGTTATTACAGGGACAGGCCTGAAGCTTTCTTT. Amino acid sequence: CASSYYRDRPEAFF.

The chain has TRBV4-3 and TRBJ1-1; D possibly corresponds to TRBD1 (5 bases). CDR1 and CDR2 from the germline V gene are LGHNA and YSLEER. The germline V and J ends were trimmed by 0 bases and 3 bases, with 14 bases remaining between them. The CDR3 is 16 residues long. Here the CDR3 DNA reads TGCGCCAGCAGCCAAGACTATGGGGGGTACGACACTGAAGCTTTCTTT. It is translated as CASSQDYGGYDTEAFF.

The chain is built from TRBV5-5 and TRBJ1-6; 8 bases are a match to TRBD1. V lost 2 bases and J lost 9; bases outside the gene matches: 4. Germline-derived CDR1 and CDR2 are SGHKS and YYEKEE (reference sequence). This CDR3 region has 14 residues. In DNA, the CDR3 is TGTGCCAGCAGCTTTAGGACAGGGTCTTCACCCCTCCACTTT. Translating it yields CASSFRTGSSPLHF.

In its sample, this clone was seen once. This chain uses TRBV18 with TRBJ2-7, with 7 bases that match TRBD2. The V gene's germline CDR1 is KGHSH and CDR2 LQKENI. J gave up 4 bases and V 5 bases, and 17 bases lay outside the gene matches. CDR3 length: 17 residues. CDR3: CASSGRSPGGGGYEQYF. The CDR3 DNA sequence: TGTGCCAGCTCAGGCCGGTCCCCCGGCGGGGGTGGGTACGAGCAGTACTTC.

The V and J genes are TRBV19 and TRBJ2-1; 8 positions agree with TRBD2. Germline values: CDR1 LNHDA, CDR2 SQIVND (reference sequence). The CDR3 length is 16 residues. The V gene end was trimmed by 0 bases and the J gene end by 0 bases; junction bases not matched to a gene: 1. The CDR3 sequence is CASSIDAGGSYNEQFF. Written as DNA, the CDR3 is TGTGCCAGTAGTATAGATGCGGGGGGCTCCTACAATGAGCAGTTCTTC.

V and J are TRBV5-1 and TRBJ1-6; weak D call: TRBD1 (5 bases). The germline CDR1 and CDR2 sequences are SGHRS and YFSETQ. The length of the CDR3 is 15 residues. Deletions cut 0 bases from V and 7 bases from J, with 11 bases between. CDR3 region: CASSLGDSGNSPLHF. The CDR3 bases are TGCGCCAGCAGCTTGGGTGACAGTGGGAATTCACCCCTCCACTTT.

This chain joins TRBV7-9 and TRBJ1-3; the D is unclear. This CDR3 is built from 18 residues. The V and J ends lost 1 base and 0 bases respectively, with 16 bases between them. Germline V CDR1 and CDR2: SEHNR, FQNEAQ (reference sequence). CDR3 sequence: CASSLGGPLRSSGNTIYF. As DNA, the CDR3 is TGTGCCAGCAGCTTAGGAGGCCCCTTGAGGTCCTCTGGAAACACCATATATTTT.

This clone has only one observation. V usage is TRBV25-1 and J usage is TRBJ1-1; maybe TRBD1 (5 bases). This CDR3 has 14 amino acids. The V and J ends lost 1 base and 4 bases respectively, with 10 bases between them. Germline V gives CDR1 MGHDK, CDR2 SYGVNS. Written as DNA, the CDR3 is TGTGCCAGCAGTGAATCGGGGGATTTCACTGAAGCTTTCTTT. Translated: CASSESGDFTEAFF.

CDR3 in DNA: TGCGCCAGCAGTGAGTCCCCTTCGCGGAGGAATGAGCAGTTCTTC. Its translation is CASSESPSRRNEQFF. The V call is TRBV10-1, the J call TRBJ2-1; weak D call: TRBD2 (5 bases). The V gene lost 0 bases and the J gene lost 7 bases, with 13 bases spanning the gap. The CDR3 has 15 amino acids. Germline values: CDR1 WNHNN, CDR2 SYGVQD (reference sequence).

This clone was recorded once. Written as DNA, the CDR3 is TGCGCCAGCAGCTCGGACCCGGCCGACGGCAGGTTCTTC. The encoded protein is CASSSDPADGRFF. The J gene is TRBJ2-1, the V gene TRBV5-1; D is unresolved. The CDR3 consists of 13 residues. V dropped 3 bases and J dropped 15 bases, with 19 bases sitting between them. The germline V gene has CDR1 SGHRS and CDR2 YFSETQ.

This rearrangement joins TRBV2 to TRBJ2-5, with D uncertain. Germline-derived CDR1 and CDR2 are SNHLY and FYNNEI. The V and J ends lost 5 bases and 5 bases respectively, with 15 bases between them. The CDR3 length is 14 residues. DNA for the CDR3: TGTGCCAGCAGTCTCCTGGGTACCTCCGAGACCCAGTACTTC. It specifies CASSLLGTSETQYF.

In DNA form, the CDR3 reads TGTGCCAGCTCACCAAAGGGGACGAACACTGAAGCTTTCTTT. This gives the protein CASSPKGTNTEAFF. The rearrangement joins TRBV18 to TRBJ1-1; a possible D gene is TRBD1 (5 bases). The CDR3 loop spans 14 amino acids. V lost 2 bases to trimming and J lost 1 base, with 8 bases between them. Germline V gene data show CDR1 as KGHSH and CDR2 as LQKENI.

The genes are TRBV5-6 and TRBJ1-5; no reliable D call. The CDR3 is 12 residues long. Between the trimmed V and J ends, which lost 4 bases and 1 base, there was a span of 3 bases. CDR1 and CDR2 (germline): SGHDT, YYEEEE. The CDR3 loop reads CASSLSNQPQHF. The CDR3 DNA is TGTGCCAGCAGCCTAAGCAATCAGCCCCAGCATTTT.

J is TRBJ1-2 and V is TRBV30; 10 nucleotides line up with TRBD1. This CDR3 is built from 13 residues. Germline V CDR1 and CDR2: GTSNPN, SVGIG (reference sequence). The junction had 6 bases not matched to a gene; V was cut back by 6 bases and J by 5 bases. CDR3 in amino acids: CACRDRGNYGYTF. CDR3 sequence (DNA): TGTGCCTGCCGGGACAGGGGTAATTATGGCTACACCTTC.